The 22 T cell receptor beta chains given below trace back to one sample, sequenced in a study of CD8+CD57+ T cells in acquired aplastic anemia. All patients picked for sequencing had shown, by flow cytometry, an expansion of CD8+CD57+ cells. Genomic DNA templated the TCR beta VDJ and CDR3 profiling. TCRdb ran MiXCR on the reads and lists one entry per CDR3 protein. The data show around 200,000 distinct CDR3 sequences, about 50% seen once. Sequencing was performed on sorted CD4+, CD8+, or CD8+CD57+ T cells (not recorded which) from PBMCs. The receptors shown here come from a human donor with aplastic anemia.

This clonotype was recorded at least ten times. The V gene is TRBV2, the J gene TRBJ1-4; perhaps TRBD1 as D (5 bases). The V gene's germline CDR1 is SNHLY and CDR2 FYNNEI. V was pared by 6 bases and J by 4 bases, with 15 bases between. The length of the CDR3 is 15 residues. The CDR3 sequence: CASSPGGVLNEKLFF. In DNA form, the CDR3 reads TGTGCCAGCAGCCCCGGGGGGGTCCTTAATGAAAAACTGTTTTTT.

The J gene is TRBJ2-7, the V gene TRBV19; D is unresolved. Germline CDR1 reads LNHDA; CDR2 reads SQIVND (reference sequence). V gave up 11 bases and J gave up 2 bases, with 10 bases separating them. The CDR3 totals 11 residues. This chain's CDR3 is CAWSLAYEQYF. As DNA, the CDR3 is TGTGCCTGGAGTTTAGCCTACGAGCAGTACTTC.

This clonotype was observed many times. This rearrangement joins TRBV5-5 to TRBJ1-6; 7 bases align to TRBD1. The CDR3 extends over 16 amino acids. With V trimmed by 1 base and J by 1 base, 2 bases remained unmatched. Germline loops: CDR1 SGHKS, CDR2 YYEKEE (reference sequence). CDR3 loop: CASSLNRGSYNSPLHF. CDR3 nucleotides: TGTGCCAGCAGCTTGAACAGGGGTTCCTATAATTCACCCCTCCACTTT.

This clonotype came up many times. The V gene is TRBV12-3 or TRBV12-4, the J gene TRBJ2-5; tentative D call: TRBD2 (5 bases). The V and J ends lost 4 bases and 7 bases respectively, with 10 bases between them. The CDR3 contains 12 residues. In DNA, the CDR3 is TGTGCCAGCAGTTCCACTGGAGGGACCCAGTACTTC. Amino acids: CASSSTGGTQYF.

To note about this clonotype: Germline is not matched at one junction end, which may reflect a read error. This sequence joins TRBV6-1 and TRBJ1-1; 7 nucleotides line up with TRBD1. The CDR3 has 13 residues. CDR1 is MNHNS, CDR2 SASEGT, per germline. CDR3 DNA: TGTGCCAGCAGTCTACAGGGGAACGCTGAAGCTCTCTTT. Protein sequence: CASSLQGNAEALF.

This chain links TRBV5-1 with TRBJ1-6; D is uncertain. V was clipped by 2 bases and J by 3 bases, with 3 bases between them. Germline V gene sequence: CDR1 SGHRS, CDR2 YFSETQ. The CDR3 length is 13 residues. The CDR3 sequence is CASSFDYNSPLHF. CDR3 DNA sequence: TGCGCCAGCAGCTTCGACTATAATTCACCCCTCCACTTT.

This clonotype has a count of ten or more. V is TRBV19 and J is TRBJ2-3, with D possibly matching TRBD1 (5 bases). V was shortened by 6 bases and J by 6 bases, with 22 bases between the two germline ends. The CDR3 has 16 residues. Germline V lookup: CDR1 LNHDA, CDR2 SQIVND (reference sequence). CDR3 in DNA: TGTGCCAGTAGCCACAAATCAGGACAAAGAACGGATACGCAGTATTTT. Its translation is CASSHKSGQRTDTQYF.

The chain links TRBV20-1 to TRBJ1-2; D is possibly TRBD1 (5 bases). The CDR3 runs 12 residues. Trimming removed 1 base from V and 2 bases from J, with 5 bases in between. Germline V CDR1 and CDR2: DFQATT, SNEGSKA (reference sequence). The CDR3 DNA is TGCAGTGCTAGAGCAGGGAACTATGGCTACACCTTC. Its translation: CSARAGNYGYTF.

There are many counts of this clonotype. This chain connects TRBV12-3 or TRBV12-4 to TRBJ1-5; 9 bases agree with TRBD1. After removal of 6 bases from V and 1 base from J, the junction contained 4 bases not matched to a gene. This CDR3 region has 15 residues. CDR3 in amino acids: CASSNGQGSNQPQHF. The CDR3 DNA reads TGTGCCAGCAGCAACGGACAGGGGAGCAATCAGCCCCAGCATTTT.

J is TRBJ2-7 and V is TRBV7-2; D is possibly TRBD2 (5 bases). The CDR3 loop spans 15 amino acids. V lost 1 base to trimming and J lost 4 bases, with 14 bases between them. CDR1 is SGHTA and CDR2 is FQGNSA in the germline V gene. CDR3 DNA sequence: TGTGCCAGCAGCTTAGTTACGGGAAGAATTTACGAGCAGTACTTC. Its protein is CASSLVTGRIYEQYF.

This clonotype was recorded many times. V and J are TRBV20-1 and TRBJ2-7, with D tentatively TRBD1 (5 bases). Germline V CDR1 and CDR2: DFQATT, SNEGSKA (reference sequence). The CDR3 has 14 amino acids. Between the trimmed V and J ends, which lost 0 bases and 3 bases, there was a span of 12 bases. The CDR3 coding sequence is TGCAGTGCTAGAGATCCGCGGCAGGGCTACGAGCAGTACTTC. The encoded protein is CSARDPRQGYEQYF.

Note on this clonotype: A much larger clone lies a single base off, so this may be a read error. The chain recombines TRBV5-1 with TRBJ2-3; no definite D call. Trimming removed 0 bases from V and 0 bases from J, with 11 bases in between. CDR3 length: 16 residues. Germline CDR1 and CDR2: SGHRS and YFSETQ. CDR3 DNA sequence: TGCGCCAGCAGCTTGGCCGGCACCTTTAGCACAGATACGCAGTATTTT. This codes for CASSLAGTFSTDTQYF.

The rearrangement links TRBV2 to TRBJ1-1, with D possibly being TRBD1 (5 bases). V was pared by 6 bases and J by 1 base, with 9 bases between. The germline V gene encodes CDR1 SNHLY and CDR2 FYNNEI. CDR3 length equals 13 residues. The CDR3 DNA reads as TGTGCCAGCAGCGCAACAGGGAACACTGAAGCTTTCTTT. It yields the protein CASSATGNTEAFF.

Concerning this clonotype itself: It may be a read error: a sequence one base away is much more abundant. V gene TRBV3-1 combines with J gene TRBJ1-5; D possibly corresponds to TRBD1 (5 bases). CDR3 size: 14 residues. V was trimmed by 2 bases and J by 3 bases, leaving 8 bases between them. Germline CDR1 and CDR2: LGHDT and YNNKEL (reference sequence). The CDR3, as DNA: TGTGCCAGCAGCCAAAACAGGTCCAATCAGCCCCAGCATTTT. Its translation: CASSQNRSNQPQHF.

This sequence joins TRBV2 and TRBJ1-6, with 9 nucleotides matching TRBD1. The CDR3 totals 13 residues. J lost 10 bases, V lost 7 bases, and 5 bases had no gene match. The germline CDR1 and CDR2 sequences are SNHLY and FYNNEI. DNA for the CDR3: TGTGCCAGCATGGGACAGGGCAGATCACCCCTCCACTTT. It yields the protein CASMGQGRSPLHF.

This clonotype appeared a few times. The chain carries TRBV24-1 and TRBJ2-3; the D gene is possibly TRBD2 (5 bases). The CDR3 is 13 amino acids. CDR1 is KGHDR, CDR2 SFDVKD, per germline. The ends were cut back, 5 bases at V and 5 bases at J, with 10 bases in the middle. The CDR3 DNA sequence: TGTGCCACCAGTGTAACGGGGATAGATACGCAGTATTTT. Its translation: CATSVTGIDTQYF.

This clonotype was observed at least ten times. The chain couples TRBV6-1 to TRBJ1-1, with D perhaps TRBD1 (5 bases). The CDR3 consists of 13 residues. V was trimmed by 3 bases and J by 8 bases, leaving 13 bases between them. The V gene's germline CDR1 is MNHNS and CDR2 SASEGT. CDR3 loop: CASSDRRGREAFF. DNA for the CDR3: TGTGCCAGCAGTGATAGACGGGGACGGGAAGCTTTCTTT.

The chain recombines TRBV15 with TRBJ2-7; D gene ambiguous. Germline V gene data show CDR1 as LNHNV and CDR2 as YYDKDF (reference sequence). This CDR3 is built from 11 residues. V shed 8 bases and J shed 5 bases, with 10 bases lying between them. CDR3: CATGVGHEQYF. DNA for the CDR3: TGTGCCACCGGCGTAGGACACGAGCAGTACTTC.

This clonotype was seen many times. In nucleotides, the CDR3 is TGTGCCAGCAGCTTATCGTCGACAGGGGTAACCACTGAAGCTTTCTTT. It specifies CASSLSSTGVTTEAFF. This chain links TRBV7-8 with TRBJ1-1; 8 bases are shared with TRBD1. The CDR3 is 16 residues long. In germline, CDR1 is SGHVS, CDR2 FQNEAQ. With V trimmed by 2 bases and J by 4 bases, 9 bases remained unmatched.

The chain joins TRBV2 to TRBJ2-3, with D perhaps matching TRBD1 (5 bases). V gave up 8 bases and J gave up 2 bases, with 17 bases separating them. Per the germline V gene, CDR1 is SNHLY and CDR2 is FYNNEI. The CDR3 is 15 residues long. This chain's CDR3 is CASAKDQGYTDTQYF. In nucleotides, the CDR3 is TGTGCCAGCGCGAAAGACCAGGGTTACACAGATACGCAGTATTTT.

In this sample, this clonotype turned up many times. The chain carries TRBV4-1 and TRBJ2-7; D might be TRBD1 or TRBD2, each matching 6 bases. The CDR3 is 16 amino acids. In germline, CDR1 is MGHRA, CDR2 YSYEKL. V was clipped by 5 bases and J by 0 bases, with 17 bases between them. The CDR3 DNA is TGCGCCAGCAGCAAAGGGGGAGGTTTAGACTCCTACGAGCAGTACTTC. Residues: CASSKGGGLDSYEQYF.

The genes are TRBV19 and TRBJ2-5; weak D call: TRBD1 (6 bases). The CDR3 runs to 13 residues. V was clipped by 2 bases and J by 5 bases, with 9 bases between them. CDR1 and CDR2 from the germline V gene are LNHDA and SQIVND (reference sequence). CDR3 bases: TGTGCCAGTAGTATACAGGGGCTGGAGACCCAGTACTTC. Amino acids: CASSIQGLETQYF.